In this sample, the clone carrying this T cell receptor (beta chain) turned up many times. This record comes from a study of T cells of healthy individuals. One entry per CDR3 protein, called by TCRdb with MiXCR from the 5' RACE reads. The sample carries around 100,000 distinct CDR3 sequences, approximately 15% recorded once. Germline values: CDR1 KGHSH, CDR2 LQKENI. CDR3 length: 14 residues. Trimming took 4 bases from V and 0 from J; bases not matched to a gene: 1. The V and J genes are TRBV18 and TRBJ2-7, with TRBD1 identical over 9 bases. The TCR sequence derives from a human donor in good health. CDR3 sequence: CASSRTGDSYEQYF. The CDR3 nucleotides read TGTGCCAGCTCACGGACAGGGGACTCCTACGAGCAGTACTTC.